This note documents a single T cell receptor beta chain sequence. This specimen comes from a study of blood T cells in healthy people across ages. The CDR3 has 14 amino acids. Combining a sample-barcoded 5' primer with a J-beta primer mix, a second PCR ran for roughly 7 to 11 cycles. TCRdb independently ran MiXCR on the 5' RACE reads; one entry per CDR3 protein. The sample yields about 1.6 million distinct CDR3 sequences, 34% seen once. The chain joins TRBV21-1 to TRBJ2-5; TRBD1 was called by the table and not checked on the DNA. The closer fit of TRBJ2-7 to the DNA end suggests the J call may be wrong. TRBV21-1 is listed as a pseudogene. This TCR was recovered from a woman aged 30 to 39 in good health. The sample comprised blood. Written as DNA, the CDR3 is TGTGCCAGCAGCAAAAGGAGACAGAGCTACGAGCAGTACTTC. Protein sequence: CASSKRRQSYEQYF.